These 23 T cell receptor beta chains were all obtained from the same sample, sequenced in a study of OX40 agonist ivuxolimab in advanced cancers. Repertoires were generated with immunoSEQ multiplex PCR, while TCRdb's copy carries only in-frame clones and drops some. Among tens of thousands of clones, around 84% were seen once, and the ten largest hold 6.6%. The sample was CD4+ or CD8+ T cells sorted from blood, taken in a trial of the OX40 agonist ivuxolimab. The receptors were gathered from an adult with an advanced solid tumor such as melanoma, head and neck, liver or kidney cancer.

This clone was picked up one time. CDR3 sequence (DNA): TGTGCCAGCAGCTTAGGGGGATTCCAAGAGACCCAGTACTTC. Its translation is CASSLGGFQETQYF. This chain joins TRBV7-9 and TRBJ2-5, with no clear D. CDR3 size: 14 residues. The V gene's germline CDR1 is SEHNR and CDR2 FQNEAQ (reference sequence). The V gene lost 1 base and the J gene lost 1 base, with 7 bases spanning the gap. Filled out from reference TRBV7-9 and TRBJ2-5, the complete variable domain reads DTGVSQNPRHKITKRGQNVTFRCDPISEHNRLYWYRQTLGQGPEFLTYFQNEAQLEKSRLLSDRFSAERPKGSFSTLEIQRTEQGDSAMYLCASSLGGFQETQYFGPGTRLLVL.

The V and J genes are TRBV30 and TRBJ2-7; D is ambiguous. The CDR3 has 13 residues. CDR1 and CDR2 (germline): GTSNPN, SVGIG (reference sequence). The ends were cut back, 4 bases at V and 0 bases at J, with 10 bases in the middle. The CDR3 spells CAWTVTSSYEQYF. The DNA of the CDR3 is TGTGCCTGGACCGTTACGAGCTCCTACGAGCAGTACTTC. Drawing the rest from reference TRBV30 and TRBJ2-7, the complete variable domain is SQTIHQWPATLVQPVGSPLSLECTVEGTSNPNLYWYRQAAGRGLQLLFYSVGIGQISSEVPQNLSASRPQDRQFILSSKKLLLSDSGFYLCAWTVTSSYEQYFGPGTRLTVT.

The chain uses TRBV9 and TRBJ2-3, with 15 bases aligning to TRBD2. The trim removed 0 bases at V and 9 bases at J, leaving 5 bases unmatched. Germline-derived CDR1 and CDR2 are SGDLS and YYNGEE. The CDR3 contains 16 residues. CDR3 in amino acids: CASSVGTSGGVLTQYF. The DNA for the CDR3 is TGTGCCAGCAGCGTAGGGACTAGCGGGGGGGTATTAACGCAGTATTTT. Using reference TRBV9 and TRBJ2-3 for the parts outside the CDR3, the full variable domain is DSGVTQTPKHLITATGQRVTLRCSPRSGDLSVYWYQQSLDQGLQFLIQYYNGEERAKGNILERFSAQQFPDLHSELNLSSLELGDSALYFCASSVGTSGGVLTQYFGPGTRLTVL.

The chain has TRBV11-3 and TRBJ2-1, with D possibly being TRBD1 (6 bases). V shed 4 bases and J shed 4 bases, with 11 bases lying between them. Germline CDR1 is SGHNT and CDR2 is YENEEA. There are 14 residues in the CDR3. The DNA for the CDR3 is TGTGCCAGCAGCTCGGGACACGGTTACAATGAGCAGTTCTTC. This gives the protein CASSSGHGYNEQFF.

The chain employs TRBV19 and TRBJ1-5; D is uncertain. This CDR3 is 15 amino acids long. The germline gives CDR1 LNHDA, CDR2 SQIVND (reference sequence). Trimming pared 5 bases from V and 1 base from J, leaving 12 bases between. CDR3 sequence: CASSAQVPSNQPQHF. The CDR3 DNA sequence: TGTGCCAGTAGTGCGCAGGTTCCCAGCAATCAGCCCCAGCATTTT.

The chain is built from TRBV4-2 and TRBJ2-3; 8 bases agree with TRBD2. V lost 4 bases to trimming and J lost 1 base; unmatched junction nucleotides: 1. Germline CDR1 reads LGHNA; CDR2 reads YNFKEQ. This CDR3 contains 14 residues. This CDR3 is CASSLSGGTDTQYF. The CDR3 DNA reads as TGTGCCAGCAGCCTTAGCGGGGGCACAGATACGCAGTATTTT.

V gene TRBV5-1 combines with J gene TRBJ1-1, with 10 bases identical to TRBD1. After removal of 0 bases from V and 3 bases from J, the junction contained 14 bases not matched to a gene. Germline V gene sequence: CDR1 SGHRS, CDR2 YFSETQ. The CDR3 spans 19 residues. The CDR3 is CASSLVPRTGGVEDTEAFF. The CDR3 DNA follows: TGCGCCAGCAGCTTGGTTCCAAGGACAGGGGGAGTTGAGGACACTGAAGCTTTCTTT.

This clone was detected only once. The chain couples TRBV7-9 to TRBJ1-4, with D unclear. Trimming removed 0 bases at V and 6 bases at J, with 5 bases between. The CDR3 is 13 residues long. Germline V gene data show CDR1 as SEHNR and CDR2 as FQNEAQ (reference sequence). CDR3 sequence reads: CASSLAAHEKLFF. CDR3 DNA sequence: TGTGCCAGCAGCTTAGCTGCGCATGAAAAACTGTTTTTT.

The V call is TRBV5-1, the J call TRBJ2-4; TRBD1 might be the D (6 bases). Germline V gene sequence: CDR1 SGHRS, CDR2 YFSETQ. This CDR3 has 15 residues. V was clipped by 4 bases and J by 0 bases, with 11 bases between them. As DNA, the CDR3 is TGCGCCAGCAGCCTACAGGGTCTAGCCAAAAACATTCAGTACTTC. Encoded protein: CASSLQGLAKNIQYF.

The gene calls are TRBV6-5 and TRBJ2-5; tentative D call: TRBD1 (6 bases). Germline loops: CDR1 MNHEY, CDR2 SVGAGI. The CDR3 has 13 residues. Trimming left V 4 bases short and J 4 bases short, with 10 bases between. The CDR3 is CASSSGVVETQYF. Written as DNA, the CDR3 is TGTGCCAGCAGTTCAGGGGTGGTAGAGACCCAGTACTTC.

The CDR3 spells CASSTELAGGYNEQFF. The CDR3, as DNA: TGTGCCAGTAGTACTGAACTAGCGGGAGGGTACAATGAGCAGTTCTTC. This chain uses TRBV19 with TRBJ2-1; 13 bases fit TRBD2. The germline CDR1 and CDR2 sequences are LNHDA and SQIVND (reference sequence). The CDR3 contains 16 residues. The ends lost 4 bases at V and 4 bases at J; junction bases unmatched: 4.

This chain uses TRBV7-2 with TRBJ2-1, with 10 positions matching TRBD2. The CDR3 covers 15 residues. Losses at the gene ends were 3 bases for V and 6 bases for J; bases not matched to a gene: 5. The germline CDR1 and CDR2 sequences are SGHTA and FQGNSA. The CDR3 is CASSLGLAGVNEQFF. In DNA form, the CDR3 reads TGTGCCAGCAGCTTGGGCCTAGCGGGAGTCAATGAGCAGTTCTTC.

This chain connects TRBV2 to TRBJ1-6, with D perhaps TRBD1 (5 bases). Per the germline V gene, CDR1 is SNHLY and CDR2 is FYNNEI. With 8 bases removed from V and 7 bases from J, the gap between germline ends came to 15 bases. The CDR3 length is 14 residues. In nucleotides, the CDR3 is TGTGCCAGCGGTCTAGGGGTAAAGAATTCACCCCTCCACTTT. Residues: CASGLGVKNSPLHF. The whole variable domain, remainder taken from reference TRBV2 and TRBJ1-6, is EPEVTQTPSHQVTQMGQEVILRCVPISNHLYFYWYRQILGQKVEFLVSFYNNEISEKSEIFDDQFSVERPDGSNFTLKIRSTKLEDSAMYFCASGLGVKNSPLHFGNGTRLTVT.

The chain couples TRBV7-3 to TRBJ2-1; D is perhaps TRBD1 (6 bases). Germline assignment: CDR1 SGHTA and CDR2 FQGTGA. CDR3 length equals 17 residues. Trimming cost V 2 bases and J 2 bases, with 16 bases left between them. The CDR3 region has the DNA TGTGCCAGCAGCTTACCACAACAGGGTGGGACCTACAATGAGCAGTTCTTC. It encodes CASSLPQQGGTYNEQFF.

The chain links TRBV9 to TRBJ2-1, with 14 positions matching TRBD2. V was pared by 3 bases and J by 9 bases, with 8 bases of the junction left unmatched. The germline CDR1 and CDR2 sequences are SGDLS and YYNGEE. This CDR3 contains 16 residues. The CDR3 region has the DNA TGTGCCAGCAGCGCCCAGACTAGCGGGAGGGCCGGTGAGCAGTTCTTC. Residues: CASSAQTSGRAGEQFF.

This chain joins TRBV6-5 and TRBJ2-3; D not certain. V was cut by 0 bases and J by 2 bases, with 12 bases left in between. Per germline, CDR1 MNHEY and CDR2 SVGAGI. This CDR3 is built from 16 residues. The CDR3 DNA sequence: TGTGCCAGCAGTTACTCTGGACGGCTCCCCACAGATACGCAGTATTTT. Amino acid sequence: CASSYSGRLPTDTQYF.

The J gene is TRBJ2-3, the V gene TRBV19; a possible D gene is TRBD2 (6 bases). Germline CDR1 is LNHDA and CDR2 is SQIVND (reference sequence). CDR3 length: 16 amino acids. Trimming cost V 6 bases and J 3 bases, with 19 bases left between them. CDR3 protein: CASRDVGLALTDTQYF. Written as DNA, the CDR3 is TGTGCCAGTAGAGATGTGGGCCTAGCGTTAACAGATACGCAGTATTTT.

The chain combines TRBV6-1 with TRBJ2-1; perhaps TRBD1 as D (6 bases). Deletions cut 7 bases from V and 0 bases from J, with 13 bases between. The length of the CDR3 is 15 residues. CDR1 and CDR2 (germline): MNHNS, SASEGT. CDR3 sequence reads: CASNRQASSYNEQFF. The CDR3 DNA is TGTGCCAGCAACCGACAGGCGAGCTCCTACAATGAGCAGTTCTTC.

This sequence joins TRBV5-8 and TRBJ2-7, with TRBD1 matching over 7 bases. The CDR3 consists of 13 residues. The V gene end was trimmed by 6 bases and the J gene end by 3 bases; junction bases not matched to a gene: 6. CDR1 is SGHTS and CDR2 is YDEGEE in the germline V gene. In nucleotides, the CDR3 is TGTGCCAGCAACTCGGGACAGAACTACGAGCAGTACGTC. Protein product: CASNSGQNYEQYV.

This clone turned up a few times. The chain couples TRBV7-3 to TRBJ2-5; TRBD2 agrees at 9 bases. Germline loops: CDR1 SGHTA, CDR2 FQGTGA. CDR3 length: 17 amino acids. V shed 4 bases, J shed 0 bases, and the junction held 9 bases outside the gene matches. CDR3: CASSSPLAGGYQETQYF. Here the CDR3 DNA reads TGTGCCAGCAGCTCACCCCTGGCGGGGGGGTACCAAGAGACCCAGTACTTC.

This chain uses TRBV6-5 with TRBJ2-3, with D possibly being TRBD2 (5 bases). Trimming left V 8 bases short and J 0 bases short, with 9 bases between. The CDR3 spans 13 residues. Germline V gives CDR1 MNHEY, CDR2 SVGAGI. The CDR3 DNA sequence: TGTGCCAGCGGCGAGGGTAGCACAGATACGCAGTATTTT. It is translated as CASGEGSTDTQYF.

This clone was counted a single time. This chain uses TRBV28 with TRBJ2-7, with D unclear. Germline values: CDR1 MDHEN, CDR2 SYDVKM. The CDR3 is 11 amino acids. Trimming pared 5 bases from V and 3 bases from J, leaving 5 bases between. DNA for the CDR3: TGTGCCAGCAGTAAAAACTACGAGCAGTACTTC. This encodes CASSKNYEQYF.

This clone was seen just once. The chain is built from TRBV5-1 and TRBJ2-2, with 13 bases fitting TRBD2. With 4 bases clipped from V and 4 bases from J, the junction kept 4 bases outside the gene matches. This CDR3 spans 16 amino acids. Germline V gene lookup returns CDR1 SGHRS and CDR2 YFSETQ. Here the CDR3 reads CASSPRLAGGTGELFF. The CDR3 nucleotides are TGCGCCAGCAGCCCCAGACTAGCGGGGGGCACCGGGGAGCTGTTTTTT.